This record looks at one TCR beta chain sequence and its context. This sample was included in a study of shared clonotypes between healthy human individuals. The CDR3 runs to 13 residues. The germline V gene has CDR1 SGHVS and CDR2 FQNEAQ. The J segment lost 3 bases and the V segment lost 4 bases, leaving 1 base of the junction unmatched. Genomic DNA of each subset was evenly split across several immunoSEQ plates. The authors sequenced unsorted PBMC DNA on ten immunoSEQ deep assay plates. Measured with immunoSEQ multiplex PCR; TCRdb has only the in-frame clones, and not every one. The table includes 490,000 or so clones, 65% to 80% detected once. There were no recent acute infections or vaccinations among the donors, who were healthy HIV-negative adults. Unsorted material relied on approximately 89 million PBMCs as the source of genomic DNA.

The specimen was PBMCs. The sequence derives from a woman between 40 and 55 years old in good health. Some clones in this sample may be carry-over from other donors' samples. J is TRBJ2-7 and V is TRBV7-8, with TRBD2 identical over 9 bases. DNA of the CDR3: TGTGCCAGCAGCTCTAGCGGGATCTACGAGCAGTACTTC. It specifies CASSSSGIYEQYF.